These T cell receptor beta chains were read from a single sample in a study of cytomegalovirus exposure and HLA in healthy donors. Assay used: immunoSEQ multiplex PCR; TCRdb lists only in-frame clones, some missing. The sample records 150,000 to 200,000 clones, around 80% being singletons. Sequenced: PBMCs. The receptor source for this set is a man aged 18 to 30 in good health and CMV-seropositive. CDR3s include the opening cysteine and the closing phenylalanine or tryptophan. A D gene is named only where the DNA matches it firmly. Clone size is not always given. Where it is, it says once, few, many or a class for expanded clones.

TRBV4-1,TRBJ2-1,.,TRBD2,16,CASSQETSASYNEQFF,TGCGCCAGCAGCCAGGAGACTAGCGCCTCCTACAATGAGCAGTTCTTC
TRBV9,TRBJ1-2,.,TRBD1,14,CASSGGQGIYGYTF,TGTGCCAGCAGCGGGGGACAGGGGATCTATGGCTACACCTTC
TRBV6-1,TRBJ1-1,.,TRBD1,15,CASRGQAALNTEAFF,TGTGCCAGCAGGGGACAGGCCGCCCTGAACACTGAAGCTTTCTTT
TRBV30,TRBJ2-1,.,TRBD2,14,CAWTGTSVYNEQFF,TGTGCCTGGACCGGGACTAGCGTATACAATGAGCAGTTCTTC
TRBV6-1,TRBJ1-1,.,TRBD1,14,CASSAGQMNTEAFF,TGTGCCAGCAGTGCGGGACAGATGAACACTGAAGCTTTCTTT
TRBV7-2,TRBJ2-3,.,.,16,CASSRKGQISTDTQYF,TGTGCCAGCAGCCGGAAAGGACAGATAAGCACAGATACGCAGTATTTT
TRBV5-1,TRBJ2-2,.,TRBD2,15,CASSQGLAGVWELFF,TGCGCCAGCAGCCAAGGACTAGCGGGAGTCTGGGAGCTGTTTTTT
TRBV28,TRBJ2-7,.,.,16,CASLENRFGGFDEQYF,TGTGCCAGCCTAGAGAACAGGTTTGGTGGATTTGACGAGCAGTACTTC
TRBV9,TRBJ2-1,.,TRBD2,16,CASSVGSLAGYNEQFF,TGTGCCAGCAGCGTAGGTAGTCTAGCGGGCTACAATGAGCAGTTCTTC
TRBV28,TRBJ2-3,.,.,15,CASSFRGSSTDTQYF,TGTGCCAGCAGTTTTCGGGGGTCTAGCACAGATACGCAGTATTTT
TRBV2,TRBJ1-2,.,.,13,CASTEERRSGYTF,TGTGCCAGCACGGAGGAGCGTAGGAGTGGCTACACCTTC
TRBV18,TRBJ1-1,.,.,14,CASSTDGRNTEAFF,TGTGCCAGCTCCACCGACGGGAGGAACACTGAAGCTTTCTTT
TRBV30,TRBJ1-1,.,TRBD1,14,CAWRGWTGNTEAFF,TGTGCCTGGAGGGGGTGGACAGGGAACACTGAAGCTTTCTTT
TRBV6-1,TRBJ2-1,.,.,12,CASSLSYNEQFF,TGTGCCAGCAGCCTGAGTTACAATGAGCAGTTCTTC
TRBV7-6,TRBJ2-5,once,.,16,CASSLASEGPQETQYF,TGTGCCAGCAGCTTAGCGTCCGAGGGTCCCCAAGAGACCCAGTACTTC
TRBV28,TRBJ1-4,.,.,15,CASSPPRGTNEKLFF,TGTGCCAGCAGTCCCCCTAGGGGAACTAATGAAAAACTGTTTTTT
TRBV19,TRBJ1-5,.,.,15,CASSIQAGIYQPQHF,TGTGCCAGTAGTATCCAGGCAGGGATATATCAGCCCCAGCATTTT
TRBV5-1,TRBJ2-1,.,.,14,CASSPTGWIYEQFF,TGCGCCAGCAGCCCTACAGGGTGGATCTATGAGCAGTTCTTC
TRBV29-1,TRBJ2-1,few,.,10,CSVFASAEFF,TGCAGCGTTTTTGCGAGCGCTGAGTTCTTC
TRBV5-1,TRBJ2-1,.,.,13,CASTMARFNEQFF,TGCGCCAGCACGATGGCCCGCTTCAATGAGCAGTTCTTC
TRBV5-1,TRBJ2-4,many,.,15,CASSPSLELGNIQYF,TGCGCCAGCAGCCCGAGCCTTGAGCTAGGAAACATTCAGTACTTC
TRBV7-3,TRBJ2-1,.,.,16,CASSHYRVSSYNEQFF,TGTGCCAGCAGCCATTACCGTGTTAGCTCCTACAATGAGCAGTTCTTC
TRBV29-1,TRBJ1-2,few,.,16,CSSAGANWDTNYGYTF,TGCAGCTCCGCGGGGGCCAATTGGGACACCAACTATGGCTACACCTTC
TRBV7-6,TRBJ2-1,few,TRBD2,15,CASSLVTSGVHEQFF,TGTGCCAGCAGCTTAGTTACTAGCGGGGTTCATGAGCAGTTCTTC
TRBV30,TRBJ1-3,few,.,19,CAWSDSARAALLSGNTIYF,TGTGCCTGGAGTGATAGCGCGAGGGCAGCCCTTCTCTCTGGAAACACCATATATTTT
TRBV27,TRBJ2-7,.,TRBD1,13,CASSLSGGGEQYF,TGTGCCAGCAGTTTATCAGGGGGCGGCGAGCAGTACTTC
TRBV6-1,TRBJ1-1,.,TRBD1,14,CASIRFGTDTEAFF,TGTGCCAGCATCCGGTTTGGGACAGACACTGAAGCTTTCTTT
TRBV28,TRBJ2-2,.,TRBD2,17,CASSFGERIAGPGELFF,TGTGCCAGCAGTTTTGGGGAGAGAATAGCGGGCCCCGGGGAGCTGTTTTTT
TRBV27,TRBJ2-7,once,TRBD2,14,CASSPGTSGIEQYF,TGTGCCAGCAGCCCCGGGACTAGCGGCATCGAGCAGTACTTC